This T cell receptor (beta chain) comes out of a study of monozygotic twins with inflammatory bowel disease. UMIs were attached via template switching, each with a 6-nucleotide sample barcode. With the 5' RACE reads reprocessed, TCRdb shows one record per CDR3 protein and no DNA. Here the sample table reports about 160,000 distinct CDR3 sequences. Whole blood supplied total RNA, and T cells were not sorted. With respect to this clonotype: Its antigen is not identified.

Study results and limitations: It was in IBD patients that TCRbeta diversity (inverse Simpson) was lower than in healthy co-twins.

This CDR3 is built from 15 residues. From germline, CDR1 is SGHRS and CDR2 YFSETQ. The chain joins TRBV5-1 to TRBJ2-1; TCRdb designates TRBD1, a call that cannot be tested without DNA. The sequence came from a human donor with ulcerative colitis or Crohn's disease, or a healthy co-twin of an affected twin (not recorded which). Specimen: blood. CDR3 loop: CASSLGGAVYNEQFF.